Listed below are T cell receptor beta chains from one sample, sequenced in a study of T cell repertoires in ileal Crohn's disease. Produced via immunoSEQ multiplex PCR; TCRdb's table is partial and in-frame only. The sample holds roughly 13,000 clones, roughly 85% seen once. The sample taken for sequencing was ileal tissue. The source of these receptors is an adult with Crohn's disease. CDR3s include the opening cysteine and the closing phenylalanine or tryptophan. The order of the fields is clone size, V gene, CDR3 length, D gene, J gene, CDR3 protein, CDR3 DNA. D genes are given only for firm matches. Clone sizes are given selectively: once, few, many, or a class where the clone is expanded.

>-|TRBV25-1|13|-|TRBJ1-2
CASRNTGMDGYTF
TGTGCCAGCAGAAACACAGGGATGGATGGCTACACCTTC
>-|TRBV5-1|14|-|TRBJ1-4
CASSVDSPNEKLFF
TGCGCCAGCAGCGTGGACAGTCCTAATGAAAAACTGTTTTTT
>-|TRBV30|13|-|TRBJ2-1
CAWSVGGNNEQFF
TGTGCCTGGAGTGTGGGGGGAAACAATGAGCAGTTCTTC
>-|TRBV2|17|TRBD1|TRBJ2-6
CASTSGTGRSGANVLTF
TGTGCCAGCACATCCGGGACAGGGCGCTCTGGGGCCAACGTCCTGACTTTC
>-|TRBV4-2|17|-|TRBJ2-2
CASSQDWRPQGTGELFF
TGTGCCAGCAGCCAAGATTGGCGGCCGCAAGGCACCGGGGAGCTGTTTTTT
>-|TRBV6-5|13|-|TRBJ2-2
CASRAGNTGELFF
TGTGCCAGCAGGGCTGGGAACACCGGGGAGCTGTTTTTT
>once|TRBV19|14|-|TRBJ1-4
CATSTGSSNEKLFF
TGTGCCACTTCCACAGGGTCGAGTAATGAAAAACTGTTTTTT
>-|TRBV6-1|14|TRBD2|TRBJ2-7
CASSTTSDNYEQYF
TGTGCCAGCAGCACGACTAGCGACAACTACGAGCAGTACTTC
>-|TRBV7-2|15|-|TRBJ1-6
CASSSSPGENSPLHF
TGTGCCAGCAGCTCCAGCCCAGGGGAGAATTCACCCCTCCACTTT
>-|TRBV5-1|18|-|TRBJ2-6
CASSDHEGSRSGANVLTF
TGCGCCAGCAGTGACCATGAGGGTTCGCGCTCTGGGGCCAACGTCCTGACTTTC
>-|TRBV15|12|-|TRBJ1-2
CATSRQGGGYTF
TGTGCCACCAGCAGACAGGGAGGGGGCTACACCTTC
>-|TRBV6-6|15|-|TRBJ2-2
CASRSPGLYTGELFF
TGTGCCAGCAGATCCCCAGGGCTCTACACCGGGGAGCTGTTTTTT
>-|TRBV4-1|15|-|TRBJ2-7
CASSQDSSTAYEQYF
TGCGCCAGCAGCCAAGATTCGAGCACCGCCTACGAGCAGTACTTC
>-|TRBV7-2|14|TRBD2|TRBJ2-5
CASTPGREVETQYF
TGTGCCAGCACTCCGGGGAGGGAGGTAGAGACCCAGTACTTC
>-|TRBV5-1|13|TRBD2|TRBJ2-7
CASRATSVYEQYF
TGCGCCAGCAGAGCGACTAGCGTCTACGAGCAGTACTTC
>-|TRBV2|13|-|TRBJ2-1
CASSPGAYNEQFF
TGTGCCAGCAGCCCAGGGGCCTACAATGAGCAGTTCTTC
>-|TRBV27|15|TRBD1|TRBJ1-3
CASSPTGGSGNTIYF
TGTGCCAGCAGTCCCACAGGGGGCTCTGGAAACACCATATATTTT
>-|TRBV28|14|TRBD1|TRBJ1-5
CASSTGQGGQPQHF
TGTGCCAGCAGTACAGGACAGGGTGGGCAGCCCCAGCATTTT
>-|TRBV4-2|17|-|TRBJ1-3
CASSQEGAGLNGNTIYF
TGTGCCAGCAGCCAAGAGGGCGCAGGGCTTAATGGAAACACCATATATTTT
>-|TRBV9|18|TRBD2|TRBJ2-2
CASSVVGLAGAGGGELFF
TGTGCCAGCAGCGTAGTTGGACTAGCGGGGGCCGGTGGCGGGGAGCTGTTTTTT
>-|TRBV10-3|15|-|TRBJ1-5
CAIREEQGGNQPQHF
TGTGCCATCAGAGAGGAGCAGGGCGGCAATCAGCCCCAGCATTTT
>-|TRBV6-5|13|-|TRBJ1-2
CASSETQNYGYTF
TGTGCCAGCAGTGAAACACAGAACTATGGCTACACCTTC
>-|TRBV5-1|16|-|TRBJ2-1
CASSLSAQPSYNEQFF
TGCGCCAGCAGCTTGAGCGCCCAACCTTCCTACAATGAGCAGTTCTTC
>-|TRBV7-2|15|-|TRBJ2-7
CASSLSSGVPGEQYF
TGTGCCAGCAGCCTGAGTAGTGGTGTTCCCGGCGAGCAGTACTTC
>-|TRBV11-3|20|TRBD2|TRBJ2-7
CASSLDPVIAGASAPYEQYF
TGTGCCAGCAGCTTAGATCCGGTGATAGCGGGAGCCTCCGCCCCCTACGAGCAGTACTTC
>few|TRBV19|16|-|TRBJ2-2
CASSDPGTSNTGELFF
TGTGCCAGTAGTGACCCCGGGACATCGAACACCGGGGAGCTGTTTTTT
>-|TRBV6-6|14|-|TRBJ1-1
CASSPRAPGTEAFF
TGTGCCAGCAGTCCGAGGGCCCCTGGCACTGAAGCTTTCTTT
>few|TRBV4-3|15|-|TRBJ1-1
CASSREDGPNTEAFF
TGCGCCAGCAGCCGGGAGGATGGACCGAACACTGAAGCTTTCTTT
>once|TRBV5-1|15|TRBD1|TRBJ2-5
CASSVAGGSQETQYF
TGCGCCAGCAGTGTCGCAGGGGGTTCGCAAGAGACCCAGTACTTC
>-|TRBV9|14|TRBD2|TRBJ2-3
CASSVGGGRDTQYF
TGTGCCAGCAGCGTAGGCGGGGGACGAGATACGCAGTATTTT
>-|TRBV20-1|11|-|TRBJ1-1
CSARADTEAFF
TGCAGTGCTAGGGCCGACACTGAAGCTTTCTTT
>-|TRBV5-4|16|TRBD2|TRBJ2-7
CASSLGGLAGSYEQYF
TGTGCCAGCAGCTTGGGGGGACTAGCGGGGTCCTACGAGCAGTACTTC
>once|TRBV19|14|TRBD1|TRBJ1-2
CASSRDRRRVGYTF
TGTGCCAGTAGTCGGGACAGACGACGGGTGGGCTACACCTTC
>-|TRBV27|14|TRBD1|TRBJ2-2
CAGRGTATTGELFF
TGTGCCGGTCGTGGGACAGCCACCACCGGGGAGCTGTTTTTT
>once|TRBV25-1|11|-|TRBJ2-7
CASTHSYEQYF
TGTGCCAGCACCCATTCCTACGAGCAGTACTTC
>few|TRBV19|15|-|TRBJ2-7
CASSIRGGSHYEQYF
TGTGCCAGTAGTATCAGAGGGGGTTCCCACTACGAGCAGTACTTC
>-|TRBV27|13|TRBD1|TRBJ2-3
CASSWDRGNTQYF
TGTGCCAGCAGTTGGGACAGGGGGAATACGCAGTATTTT
>-|TRBV5-1|17|TRBD2|TRBJ2-1
CASSPAGGGNLQGEQFF
TGCGCCAGCAGCCCAGCCGGGGGGGGCAACCTCCAGGGTGAGCAGTTCTTC
>-|TRBV6-6|14|TRBD1|TRBJ2-2
CASSLGQYTGELFF
TGTGCCAGCAGTCTGGGACAGTACACCGGGGAGCTGTTTTTT
>-|TRBV6-1|16|TRBD1|TRBJ1-1
CASSESWTGGGTEAFF
TGTGCCAGCAGTGAATCATGGACAGGGGGCGGTACTGAAGCTTTCTTT
>-|TRBV29-1|15|-|TRBJ2-7
CSANFQGNPYYEQYF
TGCAGCGCCAATTTTCAGGGGAACCCTTACTACGAGCAGTACTTC
>once|TRBV27|15|-|TRBJ1-1
CASSLLGEGDTEAFF
TGTGCCAGCAGTTTATTAGGGGAGGGGGACACTGAAGCTTTCTTT
>-|TRBV19|15|TRBD1|TRBJ1-5
CASSIGTGYNQPQHF
TGTGCCAGTAGTATAGGGACAGGGTACAATCAGCCCCAGCATTTT